This T cell receptor beta chain was recorded in a study of CD8+ T cells in alopecia areata. V was shortened by 1 base and J by 4 bases, with 4 bases between the two germline ends. The germline gives CDR1 SQVTM, CDR2 ANQGSEA. The length of the CDR3 is 12 residues. Overall study findings and caveats: An increase in clonality over normal scalp was evident in lesional scalp, especially alopecia totalis/universalis.

RNA extraction and reverse transcription yielded cDNA as sequencing template. Clones were sequenced by immunoSEQ multiplex PCR, and TCRdb holds only the in-frame ones, with some missing. The table records about 82,000 clones, roughly 51% of them present only once. As concerns this clone: Its antigen is not identified.

The source of this sequence is a human donor with alopecia areata. Sequencing used NKG2D-high CD8+ T cells sorted from blood. The chain employs TRBV29-1 and TRBJ2-2; D is undetermined. This CDR3 is CSVEAITGELFF. CDR3 coding DNA: TGCAGCGTTGAAGCGATCACCGGGGAGCTGTTTTTT.